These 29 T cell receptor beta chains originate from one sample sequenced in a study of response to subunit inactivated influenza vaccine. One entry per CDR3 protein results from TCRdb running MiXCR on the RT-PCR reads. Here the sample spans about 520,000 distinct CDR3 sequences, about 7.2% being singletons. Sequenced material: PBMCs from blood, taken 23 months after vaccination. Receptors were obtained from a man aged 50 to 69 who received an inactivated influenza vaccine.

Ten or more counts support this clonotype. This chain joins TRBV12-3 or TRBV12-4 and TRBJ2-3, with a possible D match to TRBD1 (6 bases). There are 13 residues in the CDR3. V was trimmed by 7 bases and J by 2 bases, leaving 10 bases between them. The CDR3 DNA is TGTGCCAGCACCGGGGACAACACAGATACGCAGTATTTT. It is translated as CASTGDNTDTQYF.

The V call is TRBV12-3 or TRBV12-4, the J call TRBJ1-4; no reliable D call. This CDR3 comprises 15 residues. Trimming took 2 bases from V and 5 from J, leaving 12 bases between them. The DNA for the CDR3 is TGTGCCAGCAGTTTAAGTCGCGACGGAAATGAAAAACTGTTTTTT. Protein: CASSLSRDGNEKLFF.

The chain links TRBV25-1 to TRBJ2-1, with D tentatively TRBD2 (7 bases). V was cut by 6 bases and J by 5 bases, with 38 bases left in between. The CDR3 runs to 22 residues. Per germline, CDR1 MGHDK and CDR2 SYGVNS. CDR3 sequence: CASRPSPLFGLAERGNNNEQFF. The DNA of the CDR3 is TGTGCCAGCAGACCAAGTCCTCTTTTTGGCCTAGCGGAGAGGGGGAACAACAATGAGCAGTTCTTC.

The CDR3 nucleotides read TGCAGTGCTAGAGATAGTGCCTGGTCCCTCTCCTACGAGCAGTACTTC. It codes for CSARDSAWSLSYEQYF. This chain joins TRBV20-1 and TRBJ2-7; D not resolved. V dropped 0 bases and J dropped 0 bases, with 15 bases sitting between them. Germline CDR1 DFQATT, CDR2 SNEGSKA (reference sequence). The CDR3 loop spans 16 amino acids.

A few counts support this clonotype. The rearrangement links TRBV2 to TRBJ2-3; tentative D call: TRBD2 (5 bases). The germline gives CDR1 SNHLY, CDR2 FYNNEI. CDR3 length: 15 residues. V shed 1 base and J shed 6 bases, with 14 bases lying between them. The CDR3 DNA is TGTGCCAGCAGTGAAGGGGGAACTAGTTCTGATACGCAGTATTTT. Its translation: CASSEGGTSSDTQYF.

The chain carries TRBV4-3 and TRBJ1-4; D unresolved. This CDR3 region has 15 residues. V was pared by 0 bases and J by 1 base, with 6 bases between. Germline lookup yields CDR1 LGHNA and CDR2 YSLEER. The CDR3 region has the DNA TGCGCCAGCAGCCAAGATCCGGGAACTAATGAAAAACTGTTTTTT. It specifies CASSQDPGTNEKLFF.

CDR3 amino acids: CASTGDRGLYEQYF. CDR3 bases: TGTGCCAGCACCGGGGACAGGGGACTCTACGAGCAGTACTTC. The V gene is TRBV28, the J gene TRBJ2-7, with TRBD1 matching over 10 bases. Germline assignment: CDR1 MDHEN and CDR2 SYDVKM. CDR3 size: 14 residues. Losses at the gene ends were 7 bases for V and 3 bases for J; bases not matched to a gene: 6.

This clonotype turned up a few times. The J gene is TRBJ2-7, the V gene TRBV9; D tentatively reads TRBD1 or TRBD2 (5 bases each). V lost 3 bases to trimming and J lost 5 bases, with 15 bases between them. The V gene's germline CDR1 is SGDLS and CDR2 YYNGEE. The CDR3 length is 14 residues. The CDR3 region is CASSGGPARDEQYF. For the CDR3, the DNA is TGTGCCAGCAGCGGGGGACCGGCCAGGGACGAGCAGTACTTC. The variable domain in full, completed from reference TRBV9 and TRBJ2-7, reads DSGVTQTPKHLITATGQRVTLRCSPRSGDLSVYWYQQSLDQGLQFLIQYYNGEERAKGNILERFSAQQFPDLHSELNLSSLELGDSALYFCASSGGPARDEQYFGPGTRLTVT.

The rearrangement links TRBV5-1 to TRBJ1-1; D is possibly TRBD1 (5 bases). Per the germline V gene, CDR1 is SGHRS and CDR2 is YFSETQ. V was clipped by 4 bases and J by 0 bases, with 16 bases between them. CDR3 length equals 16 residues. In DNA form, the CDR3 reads TGCGCCAGCAGCATCTCCCCCGCGGGACTGAACACTGAAGCTTTCTTT. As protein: CASSISPAGLNTEAFF.

This CDR3 reads CASSSAGTGENYGYTF. The CDR3 bases are TGTGCCAGCAGTTCCGCCGGGACAGGGGAAAACTATGGCTACACCTTC. The V call is TRBV12-3 or TRBV12-4, the J call TRBJ1-2, with 10 bases aligning to TRBD1. The V segment lost 4 bases and the J segment 2 bases; nucleotides outside the gene matches: 7. The CDR3 sequence is 16 residues long.

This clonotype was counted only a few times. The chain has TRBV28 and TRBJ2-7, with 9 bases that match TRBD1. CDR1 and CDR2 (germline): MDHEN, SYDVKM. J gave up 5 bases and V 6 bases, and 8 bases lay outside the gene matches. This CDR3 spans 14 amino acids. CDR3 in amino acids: CASRPGQGKNEQYF. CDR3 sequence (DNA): TGTGCCAGCAGACCGGGACAGGGAAAAAACGAGCAGTACTTC.

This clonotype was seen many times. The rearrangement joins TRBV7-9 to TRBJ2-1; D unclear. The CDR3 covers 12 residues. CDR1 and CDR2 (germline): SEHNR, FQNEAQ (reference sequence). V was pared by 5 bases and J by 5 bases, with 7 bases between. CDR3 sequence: CASSPNNNEQFF. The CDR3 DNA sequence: TGTGCCAGCAGCCCAAATAACAATGAGCAGTTCTTC.

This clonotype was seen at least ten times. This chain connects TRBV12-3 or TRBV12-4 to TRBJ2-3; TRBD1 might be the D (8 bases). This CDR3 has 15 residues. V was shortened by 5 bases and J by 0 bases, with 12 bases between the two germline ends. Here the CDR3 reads CASSKRDRSTDTQYF. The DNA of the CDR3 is TGTGCCAGCAGTAAGCGGGACAGGAGCACAGATACGCAGTATTTT.

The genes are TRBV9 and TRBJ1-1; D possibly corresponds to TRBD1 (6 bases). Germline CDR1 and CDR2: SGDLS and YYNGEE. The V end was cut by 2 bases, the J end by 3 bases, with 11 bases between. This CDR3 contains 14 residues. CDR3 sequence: CASSVVEGDTEAFF. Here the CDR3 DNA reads TGTGCCAGCAGCGTGGTAGAGGGGGACACTGAAGCTTTCTTT. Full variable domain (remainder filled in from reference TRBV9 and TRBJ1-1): DSGVTQTPKHLITATGQRVTLRCSPRSGDLSVYWYQQSLDQGLQFLIQYYNGEERAKGNILERFSAQQFPDLHSELNLSSLELGDSALYFCASSVVEGDTEAFFGQGTRLTVV.

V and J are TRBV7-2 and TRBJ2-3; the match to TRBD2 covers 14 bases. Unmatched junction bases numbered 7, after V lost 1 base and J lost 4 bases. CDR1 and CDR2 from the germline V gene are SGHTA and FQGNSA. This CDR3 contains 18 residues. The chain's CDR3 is CASSLGLRGLAGADTQYF. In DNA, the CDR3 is TGTGCCAGCAGCTTAGGGCTCCGGGGACTAGCGGGGGCAGATACGCAGTATTTT.

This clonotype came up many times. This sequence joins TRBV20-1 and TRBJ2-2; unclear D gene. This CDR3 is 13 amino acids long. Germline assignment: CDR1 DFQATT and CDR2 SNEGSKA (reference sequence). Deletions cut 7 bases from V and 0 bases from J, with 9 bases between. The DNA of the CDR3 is TGCAGTGTTCCGCGCGCGAACACCGGGGAGCTGTTTTTT. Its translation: CSVPRANTGELFF.

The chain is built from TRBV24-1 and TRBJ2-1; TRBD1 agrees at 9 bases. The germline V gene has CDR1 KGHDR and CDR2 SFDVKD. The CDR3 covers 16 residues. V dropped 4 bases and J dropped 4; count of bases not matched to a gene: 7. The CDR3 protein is CATSDPGTGTYNEQFF. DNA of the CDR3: TGTGCCACCAGTGACCCCGGGACAGGGACTTACAATGAGCAGTTCTTC.

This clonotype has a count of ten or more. This CDR3 reads CASSQEAGNYEQYF. The CDR3 DNA is TGTGCCAGCAGCCAAGAGGCAGGGAACTACGAGCAGTACTTC. This chain connects TRBV4-2 to TRBJ2-7; D possibly corresponds to TRBD1 (5 bases). Trimming pared 0 bases from V and 3 bases from J, leaving 9 bases between. The CDR3 totals 14 residues. Per the germline V gene, CDR1 is LGHNA and CDR2 is YNFKEQ.

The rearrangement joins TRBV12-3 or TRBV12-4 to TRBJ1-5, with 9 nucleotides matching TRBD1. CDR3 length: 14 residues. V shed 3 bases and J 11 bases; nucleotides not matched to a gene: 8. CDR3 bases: TGTGCCAGCAGTTTTCGGACAGGGGCTGGATCCCAGCATTTT. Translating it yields CASSFRTGAGSQHF.

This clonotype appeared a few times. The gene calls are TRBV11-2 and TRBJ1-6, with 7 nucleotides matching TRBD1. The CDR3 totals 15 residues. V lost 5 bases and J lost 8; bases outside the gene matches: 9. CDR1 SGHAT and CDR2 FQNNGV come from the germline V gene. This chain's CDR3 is CASSIGGTVYSPLHF. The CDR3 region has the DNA TGTGCCAGCAGCATAGGGGGGACAGTATATTCACCCCTCCACTTT. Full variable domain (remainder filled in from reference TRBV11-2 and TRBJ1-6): EAGVAQSPRYKIIEKRQSVAFWCNPISGHATLYWYQQILGQGPKLLIQFQNNGVVDDSQLPKDRFSAERLKGVDSTLKIQPAKLEDSAVYLCASSIGGTVYSPLHFGNGTRLTVT.

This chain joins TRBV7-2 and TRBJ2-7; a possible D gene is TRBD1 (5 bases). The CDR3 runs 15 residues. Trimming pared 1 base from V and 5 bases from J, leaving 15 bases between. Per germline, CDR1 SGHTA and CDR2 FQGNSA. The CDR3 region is CASSLGQGSYNEQYF. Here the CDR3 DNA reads TGTGCCAGCAGCTTAGGTCAGGGTAGTTACAACGAGCAGTACTTC.

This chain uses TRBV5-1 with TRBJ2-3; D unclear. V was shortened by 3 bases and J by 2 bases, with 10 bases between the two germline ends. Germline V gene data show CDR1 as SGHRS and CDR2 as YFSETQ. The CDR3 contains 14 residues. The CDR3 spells CASSSSQNTDTQYF. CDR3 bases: TGCGCCAGCAGCTCCAGTCAAAACACAGATACGCAGTATTTT.

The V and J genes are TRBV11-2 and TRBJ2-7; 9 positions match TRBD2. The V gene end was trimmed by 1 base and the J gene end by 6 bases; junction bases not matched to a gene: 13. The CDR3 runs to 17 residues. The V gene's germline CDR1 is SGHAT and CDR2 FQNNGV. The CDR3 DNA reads TGTGCCAGCAGCTTAGGGAGGATGGGCGGGGGGGCCGGCGAGCAGTACTTC. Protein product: CASSLGRMGGGAGEQYF. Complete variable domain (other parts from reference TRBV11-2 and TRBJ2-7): EAGVAQSPRYKIIEKRQSVAFWCNPISGHATLYWYQQILGQGPKLLIQFQNNGVVDDSQLPKDRFSAERLKGVDSTLKIQPAKLEDSAVYLCASSLGRMGGGAGEQYFGPGTRLTVT.

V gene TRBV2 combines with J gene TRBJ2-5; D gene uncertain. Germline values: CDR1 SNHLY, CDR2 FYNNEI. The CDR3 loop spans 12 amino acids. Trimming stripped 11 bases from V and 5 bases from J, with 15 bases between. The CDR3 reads CAGGAQAETQYF. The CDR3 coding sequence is TGTGCCGGTGGTGCTCAGGCGGAGACCCAGTACTTC.

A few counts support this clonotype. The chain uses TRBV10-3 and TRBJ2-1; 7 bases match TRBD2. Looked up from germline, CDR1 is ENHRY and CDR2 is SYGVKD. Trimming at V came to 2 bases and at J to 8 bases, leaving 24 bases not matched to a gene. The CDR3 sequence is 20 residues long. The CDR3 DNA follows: TGTGCCATCAGTGAGAAGGGAAGCGGGATTGGGCCGAGTTTTTGGTATGAGCAGTTCTTC. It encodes CAISEKGSGIGPSFWYEQFF.

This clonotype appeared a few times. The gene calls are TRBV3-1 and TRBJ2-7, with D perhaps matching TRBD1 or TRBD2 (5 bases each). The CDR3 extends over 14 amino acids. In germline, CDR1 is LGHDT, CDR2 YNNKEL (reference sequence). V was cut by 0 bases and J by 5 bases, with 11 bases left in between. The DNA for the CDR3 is TGTGCCAGCAGCCAAGATTTCCGGGGCCACGAGCAGTACTTC. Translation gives CASSQDFRGHEQYF.

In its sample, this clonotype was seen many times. This CDR3 is CASSYFGGEQYF. For the CDR3, the DNA is TGTGCCAGCAGTTACTTCGGTGGAGAGCAGTACTTC. This chain links TRBV6-2 or TRBV6-3 with TRBJ2-7; D is unresolved. CDR1 and CDR2 (germline): MNHEY, SVGEGT. This CDR3 has 12 amino acids. V was clipped by 1 base and J by 7 bases, with 8 bases between them.

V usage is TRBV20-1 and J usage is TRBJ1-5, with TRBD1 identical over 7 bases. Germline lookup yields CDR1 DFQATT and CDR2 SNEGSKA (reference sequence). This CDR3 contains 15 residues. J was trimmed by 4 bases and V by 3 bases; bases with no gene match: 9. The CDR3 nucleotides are TGCAGTGCTAGGGAGACAGGGTCTTTTAATCAGCCCCAGCATTTT. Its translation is CSARETGSFNQPQHF.

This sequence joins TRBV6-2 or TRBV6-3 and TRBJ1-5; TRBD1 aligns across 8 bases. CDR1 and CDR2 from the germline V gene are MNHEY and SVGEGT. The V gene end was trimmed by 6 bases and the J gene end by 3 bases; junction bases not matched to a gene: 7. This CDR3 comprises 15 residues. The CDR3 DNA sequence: TGTGCCAGCAGGCCCGGGACAGGCTACAATCAGCCCCAGCATTTT. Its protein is CASRPGTGYNQPQHF.